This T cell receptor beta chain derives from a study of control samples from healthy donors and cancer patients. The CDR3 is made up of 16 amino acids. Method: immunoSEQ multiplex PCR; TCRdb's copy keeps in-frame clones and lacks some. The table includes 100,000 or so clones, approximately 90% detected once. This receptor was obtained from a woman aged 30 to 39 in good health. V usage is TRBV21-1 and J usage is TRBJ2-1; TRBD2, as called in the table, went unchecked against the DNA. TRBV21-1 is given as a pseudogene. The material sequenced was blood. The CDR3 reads CASSTGLAGGNNEQFF. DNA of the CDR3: TGTGCCAGCAGTACGGGACTAGCGGGAGGTAACAATGAGCAGTTCTTC.